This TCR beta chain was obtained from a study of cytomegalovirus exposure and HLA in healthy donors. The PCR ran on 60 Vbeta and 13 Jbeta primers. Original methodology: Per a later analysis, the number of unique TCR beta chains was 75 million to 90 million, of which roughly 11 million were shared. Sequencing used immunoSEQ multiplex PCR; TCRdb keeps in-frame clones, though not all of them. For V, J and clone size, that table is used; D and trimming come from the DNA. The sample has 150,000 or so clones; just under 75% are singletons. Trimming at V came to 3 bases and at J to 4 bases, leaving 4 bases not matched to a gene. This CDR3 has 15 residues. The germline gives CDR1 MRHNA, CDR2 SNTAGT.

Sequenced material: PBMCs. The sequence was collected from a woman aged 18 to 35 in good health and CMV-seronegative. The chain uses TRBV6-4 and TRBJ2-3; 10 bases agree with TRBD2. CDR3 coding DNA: TGTGCCAGCAGTGAGGAAAGCGGGGGGGCAGATACGCAGTATTTT. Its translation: CASSEESGGADTQYF.